This TCR beta chain derives from a study of regulatory T cells in long-lasting Graves disease. This CDR3 is 14 amino acids long. Germline CDR1 and CDR2: DFQATT and SNEGSKA (reference sequence). Losses at the gene ends were 4 bases for V and 5 bases for J; bases not matched to a gene: 5. Time point given: newly diagnosed GD, antithyroid drugs for less than 3 months. Extracted RNA from PBMCs served as the source of the TCR library. This clonotype was observed many times. For TCR beta, libraries came from iRepertoire HTBI primers and Arm-PCR of CDR3 regions. TCRdb re-derived calls from the multiplex PCR reads in MiXCR, one entry per CDR3 protein. Of 530,000 or so distinct CDR3 sequences detected, less than 15% appear once; the ten largest clones hold roughly a tenth. These data also formed part of another study, on T cells in Graves' hyperthyroidism and ophthalmopathy. From that paper: Separation of ophthalmopathy from stable hyperthyroidism was achieved by a 13 V-J model.

The origin of this receptor is a man between 25 and 39 years old with Graves disease. Source: peripheral blood mononuclear cells (PBMCs), taken at new diagnosis, from a patient treated with antithyroid drugs. V gene TRBV20-1 combines with J gene TRBJ2-3; the match to TRBD2 covers 11 bases. The chain's CDR3 is CSAKLAGVQDTQYF. The CDR3 bases are TGCAGTGCTAAACTAGCGGGAGTGCAAGATACGCAGTATTTT.